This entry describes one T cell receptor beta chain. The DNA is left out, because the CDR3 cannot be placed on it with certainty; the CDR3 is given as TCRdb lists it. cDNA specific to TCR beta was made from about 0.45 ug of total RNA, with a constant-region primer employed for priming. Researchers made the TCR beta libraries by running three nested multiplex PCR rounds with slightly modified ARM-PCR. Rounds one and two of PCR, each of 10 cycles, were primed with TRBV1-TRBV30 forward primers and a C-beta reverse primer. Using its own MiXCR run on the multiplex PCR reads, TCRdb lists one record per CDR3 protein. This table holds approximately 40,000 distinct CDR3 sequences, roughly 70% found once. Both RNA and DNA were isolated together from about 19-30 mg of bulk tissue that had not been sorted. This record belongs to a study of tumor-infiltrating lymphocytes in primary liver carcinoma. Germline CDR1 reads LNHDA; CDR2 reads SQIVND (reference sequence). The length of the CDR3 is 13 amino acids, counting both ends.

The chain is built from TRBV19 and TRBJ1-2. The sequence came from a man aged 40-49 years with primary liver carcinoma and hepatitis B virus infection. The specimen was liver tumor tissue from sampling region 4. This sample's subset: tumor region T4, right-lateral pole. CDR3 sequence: CTSSEDPYYGCTF.